Listed below are T cell receptor beta chains from one sample, sequenced in a study of blood T cell repertoires in COVID-19. Clones were read by immunoSEQ multiplex PCR, and TCRdb kept only the in-frame ones, dropping some. The sample lists about 180,000 clones, approximately 88% occurring once. Specimen: peripheral blood. The receptors shown here come from a woman aged 35 to 49 with COVID-19, enrolled during active disease. The CDR3 runs from the conserved cysteine through the conserved F or W. A D gene is named only where the DNA matches it firmly. Where a row states a size, it is once, few, many or the class of an expanded clone; other rows omit it.

d_gene,v_gene,j_gene,abundance,CDR3nt,CDR3aa
NA,TRBV5-1,TRBJ2-3,NA,TGCGCCAGCAGCTTGGATGGGACTAGCACAGATACGCAGTATTTT,CASSLDGTSTDTQYF
NA,TRBV27,TRBJ2-1,NA,TGTGCCAGCAGTTTTCGCAGGGGAGATGAGCAGTTCTTC,CASSFRRGDEQFF
TRBD1,TRBV19,TRBJ1-5,NA,TGTGCCAGTAGTATCAGGGACAGGCCCCAGCATTTT,CASSIRDRPQHF
TRBD1,TRBV6-5,TRBJ1-5,NA,TGTGCCAGCAGGGAGACAGGGAGTAGCAATCAGCCCCAGCATTTT,CASRETGSSNQPQHF
NA,TRBV4-1,TRBJ2-3,NA,TGCGCCAGCAGCCAAGATGCGGTCCCCACAGATACGCAGTATTTT,CASSQDAVPTDTQYF
NA,TRBV3-1/TRBV3-2,TRBJ1-1,NA,TGTGCCAGCAACTCGAAAGGGGGGGACACTGAAGCTTTCTTT,CASNSKGGDTEAFF
TRBD1,TRBV2,TRBJ1-6,NA,TGTGCCAGCGGACGACAGGGCGGTTCACCCCTCCACTTT,CASGRQGGSPLHF
NA,TRBV7-8,TRBJ1-6,NA,TGTGCCAGCAGCTTCCCGGGAGCTCTCAATTCACCCCTCCACTTT,CASSFPGALNSPLHF
TRBD2,TRBV3-1/TRBV3-2,TRBJ2-1,few,TGTGCCAGCAGCCAGCGGGGGAGTAGCACCTACAATGAGCAGTTCTTC,CASSQRGSSTYNEQFF
TRBD1,TRBV15,TRBJ2-2,NA,TGTGCCACCAGCAGAGGGGACAGGGCAATAGTGGCCGGGGAGCTGTTTTTT,CATSRGDRAIVAGELFF
NA,TRBV12-3/TRBV12-4,TRBJ1-3,few,TGTGCCAGCACCAGGGACACTGGAAACACCATATATTTT,CASTRDTGNTIYF
NA,TRBV12-3/TRBV12-4,TRBJ1-2,NA,TGTGCCAGCAGTTCCTTTGCTAACTATGGCTACACCTTC,CASSSFANYGYTF
NA,TRBV27,TRBJ2-7,NA,TGTGCCAGCATCCCCGGCTTCCTAGCCGGCTCCTACGAGCAGTACTTC,CASIPGFLAGSYEQYF
NA,TRBV27,TRBJ1-1,NA,TGTGCCAGCAGACCCGATCTACTTAACACTGAAGCTTTCTTT,CASRPDLLNTEAFF
TRBD2,TRBV6-5,TRBJ2-1,NA,TGTGCCAGCCGGACTTCTAGCGGGGGGATTGGGCAGTTCTTC,CASRTSSGGIGQFF
NA,TRBV12-3/TRBV12-4,TRBJ2-4,NA,TGTGCCAGCAAGCAGGATTCCAAAAACATTCAGTACTTC,CASKQDSKNIQYF
NA,TRBV21-1,TRBJ1-2,few,TGTGCCAGCAGCAAAGAACCAGGCGACGAAGGACTTGGCTACACCTTC,CASSKEPGDEGLGYTF
TRBD1,TRBV19,TRBJ2-7,NA,TGTGCCAGTAGGGGGGACAGGTCCCCCTACGAGCAGTACTTC,CASRGDRSPYEQYF
NA,TRBV7-9,TRBJ2-7,NA,TGTGCCAGCAGCCCCTTCCGGGATTCTTCGTCCTACGAGCAGTACTTC,CASSPFRDSSSYEQYF
NA,TRBV4-1,TRBJ2-3,NA,TGCGCCAGCAGCCAAGAGAGGACAACAGATACGCAGTATTTT,CASSQERTTDTQYF